Each of the 18 T cell receptor beta chains below was sequenced from the same sample in a study of CXCR3-negative and CXCR3-positive naive CD8 T cells. Study-level results: When CXCR3-positive naive cells were set against CXCR3-negative naive cells, the former had more hydrophobic TRB CDR3s.

cDNA libraries for TRB were generated by 5' RACE incorporating UMI labels. TCRdb reprocessed the 5' RACE reads; each CDR3 protein has one entry and no DNA is given. Listed are about 98,000 distinct CDR3 sequences; roughly 1.1% falls within the top ten. These TCRs' antigens remain unknown. Sequencing was performed on naive CXCR3+ CD8+ T cells from blood. Described subset: CD45RO-CCR7+CD27+CD95- naive CD8+ T cells expressing CXCR3 (TNR3+). Source of these receptors: a human donor in good health. Some clones in this sample may be carry-over from other donors' samples.

V and J are TRBV20-1 and TRBJ2-7; checking the TCRdb D call of TRBD1 is not possible without DNA. The CDR3 contains 13 residues. The germline CDR1 and CDR2 sequences are DFQATT and SNEGSKA (reference sequence). CDR3 sequence reads: CSARQGFAYEQYF.

This chain connects TRBV7-9 to TRBJ1-6; no DNA is available, so the TRBD1 call from TCRdb remains unchecked. Germline V gene sequence: CDR1 SEHNR, CDR2 FQNEAQ (reference sequence). The CDR3 totals 16 residues. CDR3 in amino acids: CASSTSGTGGNSPLHF.

The chain uses TRBV19 and TRBJ2-1; TCRdb calls TRBD2, which cannot be checked without DNA. CDR1 and CDR2 from the germline V gene are LNHDA and SQIVND (reference sequence). The CDR3 consists of 14 residues. The CDR3 sequence: CATTGGGDFDEQFF.

The chain recombines TRBV4-3 with TRBJ1-1; TCRdb gives TRBD1 as the D gene, but with no DNA this cannot be confirmed. The germline V gene has CDR1 LGHNA and CDR2 YSLEER. This CDR3 spans 15 amino acids. CDR3 amino acids: CASSHGEGLDTEAFF.

The chain joins TRBV5-5 to TRBJ2-7. The length of the CDR3 is 15 residues. Germline CDR1 SGHKS, CDR2 YYEKEE (reference sequence). The CDR3: CASSVRIGGSYEQYF.

The gene calls are TRBV7-6 and TRBJ2-6. The CDR3 is 16 residues long. Germline V gene sequence: CDR1 SGHVS, CDR2 FNYEAQ. The CDR3 spells CASSLGYGAGANVLTF.

The rearrangement joins TRBV10-3 to TRBJ2-1; as DNA is missing, the TRBD1 call by TCRdb cannot be tested. Germline CDR1 reads ENHRY; CDR2 reads SYGVKD. The CDR3 has 14 amino acids. The CDR3 spells CAISAGTGMYEQFF.

The chain recombines TRBV6-5 with TRBJ2-2. The CDR3 loop spans 14 amino acids. Germline CDR1 is MNHEY and CDR2 is SVGAGI. Here the CDR3 reads CASSYSTGSGELFF.

The V gene is TRBV2, the J gene TRBJ1-2; there is no DNA to check the TCRdb D call of TRBD1. From germline, CDR1 is SNHLY and CDR2 FYNNEI. The CDR3 contains 14 residues. The chain's CDR3 is CASSEDRTNYGYTF.

The V gene is TRBV7-8, the J gene TRBJ1-3; there is no DNA to check the TCRdb D call of TRBD1. The CDR3 is 15 residues long. CDR1 is SGHVS, CDR2 FQNEAQ, per germline. This chain's CDR3 is CASSLGQSSGNTIYF.

The genes are TRBV29-1 and TRBJ2-7; TCRdb's D gene call, TRBD1, goes unchecked for lack of DNA. The CDR3 is 12 residues long. Germline V gives CDR1 SQVTM, CDR2 ANQGSEA. CDR3 protein: CSVQGDPYEQYF.

The chain carries TRBV4-1 and TRBJ2-7; without DNA, the TCRdb call of TRBD2 cannot be checked. CDR3 length: 16 amino acids. Per the germline V gene, CDR1 is MGHRA and CDR2 is YSYEKL. The chain's CDR3 is CASSQDGSSVAYEQYF.

This rearrangement joins TRBV4-3 to TRBJ2-7; TCRdb designates TRBD2, a call that cannot be tested without DNA. The CDR3 extends over 16 amino acids. Germline CDR1 and CDR2: LGHNA and YSLEER. This CDR3 is CASSRSMLADPYEQYF.

The CDR3: CASSWGGTGSSRAFF. V and J are TRBV12-3 or TRBV12-4 and TRBJ1-1; TCRdb's assignment of TRBD1 cannot be checked, as there is no DNA. The CDR3 loop spans 15 amino acids.

The chain recombines TRBV29-1 with TRBJ2-7. The CDR3 spans 14 residues. In germline, CDR1 is SQVTM, CDR2 ANQGSEA. The CDR3 sequence is CSVELAGTTYEQYF.

This chain uses TRBV4-1 with TRBJ2-7; absent DNA, TCRdb's TRBD2 call cannot be checked. CDR1 and CDR2 from the germline V gene are MGHRA and YSYEKL. The CDR3 is 20 amino acids. This CDR3 reads CASSPGGGGGWAGNHREQYF.

The rearrangement links TRBV5-1 to TRBJ1-3; checking the TCRdb D call of TRBD1 is not possible without DNA. Per germline, CDR1 SGHRS and CDR2 YFSETQ. The CDR3 has 16 amino acids. CDR3 amino acids: CASSPQDRVSGNTIYF. Supplemented by reference TRBV5-1 and TRBJ1-3, the full variable domain reads KAGVTQTPRYLIKTRGQQVTLSCSPISGHRSVSWYQQTPGQGLQFLFEYFSETQRNKGNFPGRFSGRQFSNSRSEMNVSTLELGDSALYLCASSPQDRVSGNTIYFGEGSWLTVV.

The chain is built from TRBV6-4 and TRBJ2-2; with no DNA, the TCRdb D assignment of TRBD1 cannot be verified. CDR1 and CDR2 from the germline V gene are MRHNA and SNTAGT. The CDR3 is made up of 15 amino acids. CDR3 region: CASSAKGLDTGELFF.